The entry that follows covers one TCR beta chain sequence. Its antigen is unknown. No much larger clone is present one base from it, and per-base qualities are unavailable. The library was obtained by the immunoSEQ multiplex PCR assay. For the multiplex PCR, a mixture combining 60 forward primers for TCR Vbeta segments and 13 reverse primers for TCR Jbeta segments was used. A multiplex PCR assay on genomic DNA amplified the CDR3 region of rearranged TCR beta genes. On the Illumina HiSeq System, the amplified TCR beta libraries were sequenced as 87-base-pair reads. The authors' analysis ran thus. In a later analysis, some 80 million unique TCR beta chains were counted across the 500 to 850 repertoires, and roughly 11 million of these chains were shared by at least two donors. A nearest-neighbor algorithm error-corrected the raw reads and collapsed the reads into unique sequences, merging closely related sequences to remove PCR and sequencing errors. Alignment of CDR3 sequences to IMGT reference sequences was used to assign V, D and J gene segments. Each retained sequence needed at least a six-nucleotide match to both a V gene segment and a J gene segment. A rearrangement counted as productive if the CDR3 had no stop codons and remained in frame with V and J, and every other rearrangement counted as non-productive. Following IMGT convention, CDR3 was defined as the stretch from the second conserved V-encoded cysteine to the conserved J-encoded phenylalanine. In an earlier analysis of roughly 580 of the donors, sequences lacking an unambiguous match to a single V gene segment were excluded. In an earlier analysis of a few hundred of the donors, a V segment was called functional when productive rearrangements were above 56.7%, and segregating when the standard deviation between donors exceeded 5%. To diagnose cytomegalovirus status from the catalog of TCR beta chain sequences, a statistical classification framework was built. V and J gene assignment, in a later analysis, came from comparing TCR nucleotide sequences with IMGT/GENE-DB human TR gene sequences. A later analysis assigned CDR3 sequences and most-parsimonious VDJ recombination scenarios with the TCRdist pipeline. A later analysis defined each TCR beta chain by its CDR3 amino acid sequence plus V-gene family, and excluded reads lacking a unique V-gene family. To address suspected cross-contamination and a sequencing artifact, a later analysis removed around 600 highly shared, low-generation-probability nucleotide sequences. In a later analysis, a clonal expansion index for each public chain was calculated from normalized within-repertoire ranks of inferred template counts. Generation probabilities in a later analysis came from a VDJ recombination model fitted to out-of-frame rearrangements, and those results were checked against IGoR. In a later analysis, hypergeometric tests were used to score TCR-TCR, TCR-HLA and TCR-CMV co-occurrence, with a repertoire-size bias correction applied to TCR pairs. To estimate false discovery rates, a later analysis permuted the HLA or CMV assignments 20 times. In a later analysis, co-occurring TCRs were grouped using DBSCAN, with TCRdist sequence similarity added in when clustering inside HLA-allele-positive subsets. Repertoires with fewer than 30,000 or more than 120,000 public chains, plus five repertoires with anomalous nucleotide sharing, were excluded from co-occurrence clustering. This immuneACCESS table, as held by TCRdb, lists in-frame sequences with V and J called but not all clones. Of the missing ones, under half trace to an unresolved V gene in checked studies; the others have no known cause. The DNA gave D and trimming, while V, J and clone size come from that table. The sample table holds under 200,000 clones, of which roughly 79% were seen once. The ten top clones hold approximately 1.5% of the sample.

The cohort comprised 710 or so healthy bone marrow donors. Cohort members were all nominally healthy when sampled, although unrecorded immune exposures were likely present. The donor was CMV seronegative and was included in the group of about 350 seronegative cohort members. A peripheral blood sample was provided by each donor, and peripheral blood mononuclear cells were used for TCR beta sequencing. Genomic DNA was extracted from the blood cell samples with the Qiagen DNeasy Blood Extraction Kit. These data are taken from a study of cytomegalovirus exposure and HLA in healthy donors (dated by TCRdb to about 2017). Study-wide context: An earlier analysis of approximately 640 of the donors reported about 250 Gb of sequence data and 100 million to 130 million unique TCR beta sequences from around 200 million T cells. An early release that covered about 600 HLA-typed donors contained about 300 gigabases of sequencing data and 70 million to 100 million unique TCR sequences. Of the 350 to 400 genotyped donors, about 80% fell in the genetic ancestry cluster associated with self-reported Caucasian donors. The study was designed to test whether signatures of past pathogen exposure could be identified by cataloging public T cell receptors. Using immunosequencing, the study profiled T cell repertoires from roughly 650 subjects and related those repertoires to cytomegalovirus serostatus. Besides the first cohort of around 670 subjects, a separate validation cohort made up of 120 different subjects was used. High-throughput TCR immunosequencing, statistical association of individual TCRs with disease status, and machine learning were combined to predict cytomegalovirus infection status. A later analysis re-examined previously published TCR beta repertoires from about 670 donors and added high-resolution HLA genotyping to investigate patterns of TCR occurrence. The later analysis used no new phenotypic data to find candidate immune exposures, relying instead on TCR beta sequences and their occurrence across donors. To decide whether each TCR beta V gene segment behaved as functional or pseudogenic, an earlier analysis of some 570 of the donors relied on high-throughput TCR beta sequencing. Donor age, sex, ethnicity and CMV serostatus were collected together with the repertoire data. In a later genetic analysis, genome-wide SNP genotypes for 398 of the 666 donors were used, and that subset was treated as a discovery cohort. Every repertoire in the discovery cohort had been generated on one and the same sequencing platform. HLA typing covered class I and class II loci at four-digit resolution. The number of donors typed differed by locus, with roughly 620-640 for A, B, C, DRB1 and DQB1, approximately 500 for DQA1, about 610 for DPA1, and approximately 470 for DPB1. Because of strong linkage in the cohort, a handful of DR-DQ haplotypes were treated as single units for association and clustering. Among 350 to 400 genotyped donors of the cohort, an average of approximately 240,000 unique TCR beta nucleotide sequences were sequenced per donor, about a sixth of them non-productive. What the authors observed across the whole study: Specific HLA alleles were associated with some 15,000 TCR beta sequences at a false discovery rate of 0.05 in a later analysis. A few of the identified cytomegalovirus-associated TCR beta chains were confirmed in vitro to be specific for cytomegalovirus antigens. Broadly in line with IMGT annotations, most TCR beta V segments showed up in productive rearrangements about 90% or about 30% of the time in an earlier analysis of around 600 of the donors. While some public TCRs were present in many individuals, most TCR sequences turned up only very rarely across donors. In a later analysis, HLA-associated TCR beta chains were found to be more clonally expanded and to have lower generation probabilities than equally common non-associated chains. A cluster of highly shared sequence variants was judged likely to represent a technical artifact of the sequencing pipeline. A total of 150 or so TCR beta chains were listed by the study as associated with cytomegalovirus. The classifier was reported to diagnose cytomegalovirus status with high specificity and sensitivity in both the original cohort and the validation cohort. When HLA alleles, especially DR and DQ, strongly co-occurred, attributing TCR associations to individual alleles was difficult. Roughly uniform sequencing depth across donors was assumed in presence/absence analyses, although this assumption may not hold. The authors suggested that the approach could potentially be generalized to other disease states and immunological phenotypes. The only immune exposure information available for the cohort was CMV serostatus. In a later analysis, several top co-occurrence clusters were reported to appear linked to parvovirus B19, influenza, CMV and Epstein-Barr virus. Most CMV-associated TCR beta chains appeared to be HLA-restricted in a later analysis, and the HLA associations seemed to be driven largely by CMV exposure. Correlated functional status among segregating V segments might be attributable to linkage disequilibrium, but an unknown experimental factor could not be ruled out. Because the 87-base-pair reads could not distinguish some IMGT-functional V segments, including TRBV6-2 and TRBV6-3, those segments were excluded. According to a later genetic analysis, donors in an Asian-associated ancestry cluster had fewer N-insertions in productive TCRs than the approximately 650-donor mean. This cohort had only TCR beta chains sequenced, and the lack of alpha or paired-chain data limited which features could be detected. A later genetic analysis associated a missense DCLRE1C variant with V-gene and J-gene trimming of TCR beta chains, and an independent cohort replicated the association. A further reported finding was that TCR beta sequences accurately predicted the HLA-A and HLA-B alleles for most subjects in the first cohort. HLA typing was unavailable for some donors at each locus, so association tests used only the typed subset. The earlier analysis of a few hundred of the donors excluded 15 to 20 rarely observed V segments, including chromosome 9 orphons, because counts were too low. In a later analysis, the rate of TCR association differed among HLA loci, with DRB1 alleles having the most associated TCRs and HLA-C alleles having the fewest.

V was cut back by 0 bases and J by 7 bases, leaving a gap of 14 bases between them. From its cysteine to its phenylalanine, the CDR3 spans 15 amino acids. Only the CDR3 DNA stays, 45 bases, in frame from base 1. The germline V gene encodes CDR1 SGHVS and CDR2 FQNEAQ. The source material was PBMCs. This sequence was found in a man aged 35 to 55 in good health and CMV-seronegative. In this chain, TRBV7-8 is recombined with TRBJ2-3; the D gene lacks a confident call. The DNA sequence follows: TGTGCCAGCAGCTTAGCGCCCGGAGACTGGAATACGCAGTATTTT. Translated, it gives CASSLAPGDWNTQYF.